Below, 10 T cell receptor beta chains from the same sample are listed, as sequenced in a study of blood T cell repertoires in COVID-19. TCRdb's table, derived via immunoSEQ multiplex PCR, lists solely in-frame clones and lacks some. The sample contains 200,000 to 250,000 clones, 84% of which appear only once. The sequenced material came from PBMCs or T cells enriched from blood (not recorded which). The origin of the receptors is a middle-aged woman who had recovered from COVID-19.

The rearrangement links TRBV20-1 to TRBJ2-7, with 10 bases identical to TRBD1. Trimming at V came to 3 bases and at J to 7 bases, leaving 6 bases not matched to a gene. This CDR3 has 13 residues. Per the germline V gene, CDR1 is DFQATT and CDR2 is SNEGSKA (reference sequence). CDR3 in DNA: TGCAGTGCTAGTGCCGACAGGGGGCCTGAGCAGTACTTC. It codes for CSASADRGPEQYF.

The chain employs TRBV6-5 and TRBJ2-7, with 10 nucleotides matching TRBD1. This CDR3 spans 15 amino acids. The germline V gene has CDR1 MNHEY and CDR2 SVGAGI. The V gene end was trimmed by 5 bases and the J gene end by 6 bases; junction bases not matched to a gene: 10. The CDR3 nucleotides are TGTGCCAGCAGTCGACCGGGACAGGGGAGCGTCGAGCAGTACTTC. Its translation is CASSRPGQGSVEQYF.

This chain links TRBV7-2 with TRBJ2-3, with 7 bases aligning to TRBD2. J gave up 4 bases and V 5 bases, and 6 bases lay outside the gene matches. The CDR3 runs to 14 residues. In germline, CDR1 is SGHTA, CDR2 FQGNSA. The CDR3 DNA reads TGTGCCAGCAGCCTCGGGACTACCTCAGATACGCAGTATTTT. It codes for CASSLGTTSDTQYF.

The chain has TRBV5-8 and TRBJ2-6; the D is unclear. The length of the CDR3 is 16 residues. Germline V gene lookup returns CDR1 SGHTS and CDR2 YDEGEE. Between the trimmed V and J ends, which lost 4 bases and 4 bases, there was a span of 15 bases. In DNA form, the CDR3 reads TGTGCCAGCAGCCACGCTTCGTCGGTGGGGGCCAACGTCCTGACTTTC. Translated, it gives CASSHASSVGANVLTF. Full variable domain (remainder filled in from reference TRBV5-8 and TRBJ2-6): EAGVTQSPTHLIKTRGQQATLRCSPISGHTSVYWYQQALGLGLQFLLWYDEGEERNRGNFPPRFSGRQFPNYSSELNVNALELEDSALYLCASSHASSVGANVLTFGAGSRLTVL.

The chain links TRBV27 to TRBJ2-2; TRBD1 is a possible D gene (6 bases). This CDR3 spans 15 amino acids. V lost 5 bases and J 2 bases, leaving 12 bases between the germline ends. Germline CDR1 MNHEY, CDR2 SMNVEV (reference sequence). This CDR3 is CASSNWDINTGELFF. The CDR3 region has the DNA TGTGCCAGCAGTAATTGGGACATAAACACCGGGGAGCTGTTTTTT.

CDR3 loop: CASSFLAEFKQFF. CDR3 coding DNA: TGTGCCAGCAGCTTTTTGGCGGAGTTTAAGCAGTTCTTC. The chain uses TRBV7-9 and TRBJ2-1; no reliable D call. This CDR3 is built from 13 residues. Trimming cost V 3 bases and J 11 bases, with 14 bases left between them. In germline, CDR1 is SEHNR, CDR2 FQNEAQ (reference sequence).

Regarding this clone: Other DNA variants within this sample encode the same CDR3. The CDR3 loop reads CAWSGSGNQPQHF. The CDR3 DNA reads TGTGCCTGGAGTGGAAGCGGCAATCAGCCCCAGCATTTT. The chain joins TRBV30 to TRBJ1-5; D gene unclear. Germline loops: CDR1 GTSNPN, CDR2 SVGIG (reference sequence). This CDR3 region has 13 residues. Trimming left V 1 base short and J 2 bases short, with 6 bases between. Together with reference TRBV30 and TRBJ1-5, the CDR3 gives the full variable domain: SQTIHQWPATLVQPVGSPLSLECTVEGTSNPNLYWYRQAAGRGLQLLFYSVGIGQISSEVPQNLSASRPQDRQFILSSKKLLLSDSGFYLCAWSGSGNQPQHFGDGTRLSIL.

This clone was observed a few times. Other DNA sequences of this sample code for an identical CDR3. The V call is TRBV2, the J call TRBJ2-1; 7 positions match TRBD2. After removal of 2 bases from V and 2 bases from J, the junction contained 0 bases not matched to a gene. Per germline, CDR1 SNHLY and CDR2 FYNNEI. The CDR3 has 14 amino acids. The CDR3 bases are TGTGCCAGCAGTGAAACTAGCGCCTACAATGAGCAGTTCTTC. It encodes CASSETSAYNEQFF. Filled out from reference TRBV2 and TRBJ2-1, the complete variable domain reads EPEVTQTPSHQVTQMGQEVILRCVPISNHLYFYWYRQILGQKVEFLVSFYNNEISEKSEIFDDQFSVERPDGSNFTLKIRSTKLEDSAMYFCASSETSAYNEQFFGPGTRLTVL.

The chain carries TRBV27 and TRBJ2-6; 8 bases line up with TRBD2. The CDR3 contains 15 residues. CDR1 is MNHEY and CDR2 is SMNVEV in the germline V gene (reference sequence). V gave up 4 bases and J gave up 4 bases; unmatched junction bases: 3. Here the CDR3 DNA reads TGTGCCAGCAGTTCCGGGGGGGGCGGGGCCAACGTCCTGACTTTC. This codes for CASSSGGGGANVLTF.

The chain carries TRBV2 and TRBJ2-4; perhaps TRBD1 as D (5 bases). V was cut by 3 bases and J by 4 bases, with 7 bases left in between. Germline assignment: CDR1 SNHLY and CDR2 FYNNEI. The CDR3 has 13 amino acids. CDR3 amino acids: CASSDGAKNIQYF. CDR3 bases: TGTGCCAGCAGTGATGGGGCGAAAAACATTCAGTACTTC.